This T cell receptor (beta chain) is from a study of OX40 agonist ivuxolimab in advanced cancers. Blood samples were obtained at baseline, cycle 4 day 1, and cycle 7 day 1. Some clones are missing from TCRdb's copy, which holds only in-frame ones; the method was immunoSEQ multiplex PCR. Counted here are 76,000 or so clones, nearly 95% occurring once; the ten biggest clones make up roughly 6.4%. The sample consisted of CD4+ or CD8+ T cells sorted from blood, taken in a trial of the OX40 agonist ivuxolimab. This clonotype originated in an adult with an advanced solid tumor such as melanoma, head and neck, liver or kidney cancer.

The CDR3 spells CASSATGVAKNIQYF. The CDR3 bases are TGTGCCAGCAGCGCTACAGGGGTCGCCAAAAACATTCAGTACTTC. The chain links TRBV2 to TRBJ2-4; 7 bases are shared with TRBD1. Germline lookup yields CDR1 SNHLY and CDR2 FYNNEI. The length of the CDR3 is 15 residues. The junction had 6 bases not matched to a gene; V was cut back by 6 bases and J by 1 base.